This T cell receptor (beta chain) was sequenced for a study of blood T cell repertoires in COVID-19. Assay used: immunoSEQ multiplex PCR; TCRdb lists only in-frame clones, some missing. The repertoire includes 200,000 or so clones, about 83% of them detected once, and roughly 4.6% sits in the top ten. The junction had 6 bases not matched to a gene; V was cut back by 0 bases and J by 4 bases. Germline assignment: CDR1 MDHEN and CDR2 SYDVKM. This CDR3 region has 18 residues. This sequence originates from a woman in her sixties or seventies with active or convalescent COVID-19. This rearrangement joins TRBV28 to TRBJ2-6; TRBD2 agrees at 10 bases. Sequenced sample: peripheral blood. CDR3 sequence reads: CASSLWTSGSMGANVLTF. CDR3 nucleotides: TGTGCCAGCAGTTTATGGACTAGCGGGTCTATGGGGGCCAACGTCCTGACTTTC.